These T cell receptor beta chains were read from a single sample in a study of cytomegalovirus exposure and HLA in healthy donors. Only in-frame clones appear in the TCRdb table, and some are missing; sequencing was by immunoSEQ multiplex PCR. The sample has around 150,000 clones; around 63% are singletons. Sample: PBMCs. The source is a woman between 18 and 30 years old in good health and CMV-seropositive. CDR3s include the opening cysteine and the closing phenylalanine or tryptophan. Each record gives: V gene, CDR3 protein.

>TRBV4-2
CASSPALAGTETQYF
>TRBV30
CAWSRGQETQYF
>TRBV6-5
CASMIFAAGELFF
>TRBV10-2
CACHRDSGELFF
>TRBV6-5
CASSRDRTSNQPQHF
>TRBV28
CASSFGTGGSYGYTF
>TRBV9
CASSRGSTGKYEQYF
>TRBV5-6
CASSLLVAGYEQYF
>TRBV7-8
CASNTDSDNEQFF
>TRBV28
CASTIAGGEQFF
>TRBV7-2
CASSQLATLRNTQYF
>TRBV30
CAAIQDTEAFF
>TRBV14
CASSQPTSGGTDTQYF
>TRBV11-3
CASSLGGHPYEQYF
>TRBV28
CASNALTGGEGTEAFF
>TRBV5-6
CASSPTVSGNTIYF
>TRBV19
CASSSWDSRYYNYGYTF
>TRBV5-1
CASSPGTGANTGELFF
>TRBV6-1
CASRDLRGTYGYTF
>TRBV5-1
CASSPRRGRGTEAFF
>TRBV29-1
CSATGRNTEAFF
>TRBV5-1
CASSLNPGTGVYEQYF
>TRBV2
CASSLRGSNSPLHF
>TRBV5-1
CASSFRRTGDTHSPLHF
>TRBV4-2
CASSQDGRVGYGYTF
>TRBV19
CASSTSPNTYEQYF
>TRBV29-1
CSVNWRGNSNYGYTF
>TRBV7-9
CASKGGAGEQFF
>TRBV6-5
CASSRQGESTDTQYF
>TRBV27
CASSRARTTDNTDTQYF
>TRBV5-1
CASSLAGASGTPQETQYF
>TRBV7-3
CASSLMSSGSGANVLTF
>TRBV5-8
CASSPNRFNGYTF
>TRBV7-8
CASSLAPGEETQYF
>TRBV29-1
CSVEGTSDSLYEQYF
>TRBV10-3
CAISVLQINYGYTF
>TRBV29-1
CSVEDLLWDSRIGYTF
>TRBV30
CAWGRVDRDTGELFF
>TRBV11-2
CASSLDPSGELFF
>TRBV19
CASSILRGRVGYTF
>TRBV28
CASSPGQGVYSNQPQHF
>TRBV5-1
CASSLAGRPYSDTQYF
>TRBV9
CASSVDLQSLYGYTF
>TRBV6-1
CASSVTAGYGYTF
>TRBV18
CASSLGTGDIYTF
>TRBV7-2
CASSRQGSSYEQYF
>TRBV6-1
CASSEVRGGGYTF
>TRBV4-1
CASSGGQVTSGANVLTF
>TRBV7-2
CASSWGGSYNSPLHF
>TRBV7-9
CASSPTGVGEQFF
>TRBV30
CAGSRPGSGNTIYF
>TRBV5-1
CASSGGGAGTDTQYF
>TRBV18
CASSLPTAPNEAFF
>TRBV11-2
CASSLGGLAGQETQYF